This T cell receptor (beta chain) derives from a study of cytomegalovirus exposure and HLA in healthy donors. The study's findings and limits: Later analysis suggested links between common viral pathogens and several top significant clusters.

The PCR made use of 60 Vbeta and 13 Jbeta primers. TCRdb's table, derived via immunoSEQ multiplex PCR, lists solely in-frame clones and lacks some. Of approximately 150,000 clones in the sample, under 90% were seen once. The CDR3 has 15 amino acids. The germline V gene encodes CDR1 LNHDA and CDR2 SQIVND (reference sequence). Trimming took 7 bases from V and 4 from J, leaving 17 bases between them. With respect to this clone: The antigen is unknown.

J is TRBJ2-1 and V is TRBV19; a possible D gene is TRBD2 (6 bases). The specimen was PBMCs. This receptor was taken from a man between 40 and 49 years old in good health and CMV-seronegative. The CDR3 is CASTFSPGGYNEQFF. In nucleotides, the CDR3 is TGTGCCAGTACCTTCTCCCCCGGGGGATACAATGAGCAGTTCTTC.